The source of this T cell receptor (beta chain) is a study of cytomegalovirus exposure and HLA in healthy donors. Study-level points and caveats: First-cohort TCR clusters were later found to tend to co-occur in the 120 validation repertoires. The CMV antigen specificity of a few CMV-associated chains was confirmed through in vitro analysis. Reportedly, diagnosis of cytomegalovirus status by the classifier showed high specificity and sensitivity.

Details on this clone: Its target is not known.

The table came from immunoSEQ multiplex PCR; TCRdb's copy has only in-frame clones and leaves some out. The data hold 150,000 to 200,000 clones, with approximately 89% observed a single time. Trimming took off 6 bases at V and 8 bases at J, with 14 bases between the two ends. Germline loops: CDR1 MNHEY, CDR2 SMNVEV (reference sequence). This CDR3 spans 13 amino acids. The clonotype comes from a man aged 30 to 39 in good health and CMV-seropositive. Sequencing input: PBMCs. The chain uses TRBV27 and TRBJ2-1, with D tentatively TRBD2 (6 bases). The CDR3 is CASRGTAGHEQFF. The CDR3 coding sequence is TGTGCCAGCAGGGGGACTGCGGGCCATGAGCAGTTCTTC.